The 21 T cell receptor beta chains below come from one sample, sequenced in a study of blood T cell repertoires in COVID-19. Some clones are missing from TCRdb's copy, which holds only in-frame ones; the method was immunoSEQ multiplex PCR. The repertoire consists of roughly 120,000 clones, with roughly 90% occurring once and the leading ten covering approximately 2%. The sequenced material came from peripheral blood. The receptor source for this set is a man aged 50 to 59 with COVID-19, enrolled during active disease.

The chain employs TRBV7-3 and TRBJ2-3, with D tentatively TRBD2 (6 bases). The CDR3 consists of 14 residues. The V end lost 2 bases, the J end lost 6 bases, and 12 bases lay between the germline ends. The V gene's germline CDR1 is SGHTA and CDR2 FQGTGA. The CDR3 sequence is CASSLVGGFDTQYF. The CDR3 coding sequence is TGTGCCAGCAGCTTAGTGGGAGGTTTTGATACGCAGTATTTT. Variable domain in full (rest from reference TRBV7-3 and TRBJ2-3): GAGVSQTPSNKVTEKGKYVELRCDPISGHTALYWYRQSLGQGPEFLIYFQGTGAADDSGLPNDRFFAVRPEGSVSTLKIQRTERGDSAVYLCASSLVGGFDTQYFGPGTRLTVL.

This clone showed up just a few times. The CDR3 region is CASSMAGTYGYTF. The CDR3 bases are TGTGCCAGTAGTATGGCGGGAACCTATGGCTACACCTTC. The chain links TRBV19 to TRBJ1-2; D gene ambiguous. With 3 bases removed from V and 4 bases from J, the gap between germline ends came to 9 bases. Germline CDR1 is LNHDA and CDR2 is SQIVND (reference sequence). The CDR3 length is 13 residues.

The chain employs TRBV5-6 and TRBJ2-1; 9 bases align to TRBD2. J gave up 5 bases and V 1 base, and 7 bases lay outside the gene matches. CDR3 length equals 16 residues. CDR1 is SGHDT and CDR2 is YYEEEE in the germline V gene. The CDR3 sequence is CASSLWSGRTNNEQFF. In DNA form, the CDR3 reads TGTGCCAGCAGCTTGTGGAGCGGGAGGACCAACAATGAGCAGTTCTTC.

The chain links TRBV9 to TRBJ2-1, with 11 positions matching TRBD2. Unmatched junction bases numbered 16, after V lost 4 bases and J lost 4 bases. The CDR3 sequence is 19 residues long. Germline-derived CDR1 and CDR2 are SGDLS and YYNGEE. CDR3 nucleotides: TGTGCCAGCAGCCCTAGTCTAGCGGGAGGCCCGGACCCATACAATGAGCAGTTCTTC. Protein sequence: CASSPSLAGGPDPYNEQFF.

CDR3 sequence reads: CASSQDQGGYYNEQFF. The CDR3 coding sequence is TGCGCCAGCAGCCAAGATCAAGGGGGCTACTACAATGAGCAGTTCTTC. The chain has TRBV4-1 and TRBJ2-1, with 7 bases that match TRBD1. V trimming: 0 bases; J trimming: 3 bases; junction bases outside the gene matches: 5. CDR1 MGHRA and CDR2 YSYEKL come from the germline V gene. The CDR3 extends over 16 amino acids.

The chain couples TRBV7-2 to TRBJ2-2; D may be TRBD2 (6 bases). Trimming shortened V by 4 bases and J by 4 bases, and 10 bases separated the two germline ends. CDR1 is SGHTA, CDR2 FQGNSA, per germline. This CDR3 has 14 amino acids. CDR3 in DNA: TGTGCCAGCAGCTCCGTGCGGGGCACCGGGGAGCTGTTTTTT. Its protein product is CASSSVRGTGELFF.

The V call is TRBV13, the J call TRBJ2-2; 12 bases line up with TRBD2. The germline V gene encodes CDR1 PRHDT and CDR2 FYEKMQ (reference sequence). There are 16 residues in the CDR3. Trimming removed 3 bases from V and 3 bases from J; junction bases left unmatched: 2. The CDR3 nucleotides read TGTGCCAGCAGCTTCGGACTAGCGGGATACACCGGGGAGCTGTTTTTT. Protein sequence: CASSFGLAGYTGELFF.

V is TRBV27 and J is TRBJ1-1; TRBD1 might be the D (6 bases). Trimming stripped 7 bases from V and 4 bases from J, with 16 bases between. The CDR3 totals 14 residues. Germline CDR1 MNHEY, CDR2 SMNVEV (reference sequence). The CDR3 is CASTYRVGSTEAFF. The CDR3 nucleotides are TGTGCCAGCACCTACAGGGTAGGGAGCACTGAAGCTTTCTTT.

This clone appeared a single time. The rearrangement uses TRBV5-1 and TRBJ2-3; 13 bases align to TRBD2. The CDR3 runs 16 residues. The junction had 3 bases not matched to a gene; V was cut back by 3 bases and J by 2 bases. In germline, CDR1 is SGHRS, CDR2 YFSETQ. The CDR3 protein is CASSSGTSGATDTQYF. Here the CDR3 DNA reads TGCGCCAGCAGCTCGGGGACTAGCGGGGCCACAGATACGCAGTATTTT.

This chain links TRBV10-2 with TRBJ1-5, with a tentative D call TRBD1 (5 bases). V dropped 3 bases and J dropped 8 bases, with 11 bases sitting between them. This CDR3 comprises 13 residues. CDR1 is WSHSY, CDR2 SAAADI, per germline. The CDR3 protein is CASSEGVREPQHF. The CDR3 coding sequence is TGCGCCAGCAGTGAAGGGGTTCGGGAGCCCCAGCATTTT.

This sequence joins TRBV30 and TRBJ1-3; D is ambiguous. CDR3 length: 13 residues. Trimming shortened V by 1 base and J by 4 bases, and 8 bases separated the two germline ends. Germline V lookup: CDR1 GTSNPN, CDR2 SVGIG (reference sequence). This CDR3 is CAWSAGSGNTIYF. In DNA, the CDR3 is TGTGCCTGGAGTGCGGGATCCGGAAACACCATATATTTT.

The chain uses TRBV6-2 or TRBV6-3 and TRBJ2-3; D gene ambiguous. Deletions cut 2 bases from V and 1 base from J, with 4 bases between. This CDR3 spans 13 amino acids. CDR1 is MNHEY and CDR2 is SVGEGT in the germline V gene. In DNA, the CDR3 is TGTGCCAGCAGTTACCTCCGCACAGATACGCAGTATTTT. It is translated as CASSYLRTDTQYF.

The chain carries TRBV10-1 and TRBJ2-5; tentatively, D is TRBD1 (5 bases). This CDR3 comprises 15 residues. Germline loops: CDR1 WNHNN, CDR2 SYGVQD (reference sequence). The germline V and J ends were trimmed by 0 bases and 1 base, with 9 bases remaining between them. In DNA form, the CDR3 reads TGCGCCAGCAGTGAGTCAGGGGAAACCCAAGAGACCCAGTACTTC. Translation gives CASSESGETQETQYF.

This chain links TRBV18 with TRBJ2-5; 9 bases fit TRBD1. The length of the CDR3 is 15 residues. V shed 6 bases and J 3 bases; nucleotides not matched to a gene: 8. Germline V gives CDR1 KGHSH, CDR2 LQKENI. CDR3 DNA sequence: TGTGCCAGCTCGCCGGGGGGACAGGGTGAAGAGACCCAGTACTTC. Translated: CASSPGGQGEETQYF.

The chain couples TRBV19 to TRBJ2-6; 7 bases align to TRBD1. Losses at the gene ends were 3 bases for V and 2 bases for J; bases not matched to a gene: 4. This CDR3 contains 16 residues. The germline V gene has CDR1 LNHDA and CDR2 SQIVND (reference sequence). In DNA, the CDR3 is TGTGCCAGTAGTATGAGAGGGGGCGCTGGGGCCAACGTCCTGACTTTC. Encoded protein: CASSMRGGAGANVLTF.

The rearrangement links TRBV5-4 to TRBJ2-3, with D tentatively TRBD2 (7 bases). V lost 4 bases, J lost 4 bases, and 19 bases lay in between. The germline V gene encodes CDR1 SGHNT and CDR2 YYREEE (reference sequence). The CDR3 spans 16 residues. The CDR3 spells CASSRGADMTSDTQYF. CDR3 DNA sequence: TGTGCCAGCAGCCGGGGGGCGGATATGACTTCAGATACGCAGTATTTT.

The chain employs TRBV10-3 and TRBJ1-3; D is perhaps TRBD1 (6 bases). Germline-derived CDR1 and CDR2 are ENHRY and SYGVKD. The CDR3 covers 14 residues. For the CDR3, the DNA is TGTGCTCATGCATTAGAGGACAGCGGAAACACCATATATTTT. It is translated as CAHALEDSGNTIYF.

The V gene is TRBV19, the J gene TRBJ1-1; 9 positions match TRBD1. Unmatched junction bases numbered 7, after V lost 5 bases and J lost 0 bases. The length of the CDR3 is 16 residues. Germline CDR1 LNHDA, CDR2 SQIVND (reference sequence). CDR3 residues: CASSVQGQGLNTEAFF. The CDR3 region has the DNA TGTGCCAGTAGTGTACAGGGACAGGGACTGAACACTGAAGCTTTCTTT.

In its sample, this clone was seen once. The rearrangement links TRBV24-1 to TRBJ1-5; 7 bases line up with TRBD1. CDR1 and CDR2 from the germline V gene are KGHDR and SFDVKD. The CDR3 has 15 residues. J gave up 5 bases and V 3 bases, and 6 bases lay outside the gene matches. In DNA, the CDR3 is TGTGCCACCAGTGATCTCAGGGACAGAGATCAGCCCCAGCATTTT. Amino acid sequence: CATSDLRDRDQPQHF.

The chain recombines TRBV27 with TRBJ2-2, with 8 bases lining up with TRBD2. V shed 5 bases and J 5 bases; nucleotides not matched to a gene: 4. Germline loops: CDR1 MNHEY, CDR2 SMNVEV (reference sequence). The CDR3 has 14 residues. CDR3 loop: CASSIGRATGELFF. The CDR3 DNA follows: TGTGCCAGCAGTATCGGGAGGGCGACCGGGGAGCTGTTTTTT.

The chain combines TRBV3-1 (or the pseudogene TRBV3-2) with TRBJ2-7, with 8 bases that match TRBD1. With V trimmed by 4 bases and J by 7 bases, 6 bases remained unmatched. CDR1 is LGHDT, CDR2 YNNKEL, per germline (reference sequence). This CDR3 is 13 amino acids long. The CDR3 here is CASSRTGLGEQYV. The CDR3 bases are TGTGCCAGCAGCCGGACAGGGTTGGGAGAGCAGTACGTC.